The 7 T cell receptor beta chains in this list originate from one sample, sequenced in a study of shared T cell receptors in the human thymus. The assay was immunoSEQ multiplex PCR, and TCRdb's table has in-frame clones only and misses some. The sample includes about 660,000 clones, more than 75% of them seen just once. The same data also went into a second study, on human thymus T cells.

The sample consisted of thymocytes. The receptors derive from a boy younger than two with a congenital heart defect.

The chain joins TRBV5-1 to TRBJ2-1; 7 nucleotides match TRBD2. V was pared by 3 bases and J by 0 bases, with 9 bases of the junction left unmatched. This CDR3 is built from 17 residues. Germline-derived CDR1 and CDR2 are SGHRS and YFSETQ. The CDR3 is CASSWGRRGSSYNEQFF. Here the CDR3 DNA reads TGCGCCAGCAGCTGGGGTAGGCGGGGGAGCTCCTACAATGAGCAGTTCTTC.

The genes are TRBV28 and TRBJ2-7; 7 bases match TRBD2. From germline, CDR1 is MDHEN and CDR2 SYDVKM. There are 15 residues in the CDR3. V lost 7 bases and J lost 7; bases outside the gene matches: 16. The CDR3 is CASIDDLADLGEQYF. In DNA form, the CDR3 reads TGTGCCAGCATCGACGACCTAGCGGACCTGGGGGAGCAGTACTTC.

The J gene is TRBJ2-7, the V gene TRBV7-9; unclear D gene. In germline, CDR1 is SEHNR, CDR2 FQNEAQ (reference sequence). This CDR3 contains 11 residues. The germline V and J ends were trimmed by 5 bases and 4 bases, with 6 bases remaining between them. The CDR3 loop is CASSRTYEQYF. In DNA form, the CDR3 reads TGTGCCAGCAGCCGAACATACGAGCAGTACTTC.

The CDR3: CASSFWTSPGEQYF. The CDR3 DNA is TGTGCCAGCAGTTTCTGGACTAGCCCGGGTGAGCAGTACTTC. The rearrangement uses TRBV28 and TRBJ2-7; the match to TRBD2 covers 8 bases. V gave up 3 bases and J gave up 7 bases; unmatched junction bases: 8. CDR1 is MDHEN and CDR2 is SYDVKM in the germline V gene. The CDR3 is 14 amino acids.

This chain links TRBV28 with TRBJ2-6, with TRBD1 identical over 9 bases. The CDR3 runs 16 residues. The V segment lost 6 bases and the J segment 4 bases; nucleotides outside the gene matches: 7. Germline CDR1 MDHEN, CDR2 SYDVKM. CDR3 in DNA: TGTGCCAGCAGCAAGGGGACAGGGTCCGGGGCCAACGTCCTGACTTTC. Translated: CASSKGTGSGANVLTF.

This chain links TRBV19 with TRBJ1-3, with TRBD1 matching over 9 bases. The CDR3 spans 16 residues. The germline V gene encodes CDR1 LNHDA and CDR2 SQIVND (reference sequence). The V gene end was trimmed by 5 bases and the J gene end by 4 bases; junction bases not matched to a gene: 9. The CDR3 DNA reads TGTGCCAGTAGTGTCCGGGACAGGGATTCCGGAAACACCATATATTTT. Translating it yields CASSVRDRDSGNTIYF.

The CDR3 protein is CASSIGAPGLAGGDSYNEQFF. CDR3 in DNA: TGTGCCAGTAGTATAGGGGCCCCGGGACTAGCGGGGGGGGACTCCTACAATGAGCAGTTCTTC. The chain recombines TRBV19 with TRBJ2-1; 16 positions match TRBD2. The trim removed 1 base at V and 0 bases at J, leaving 9 bases unmatched. Germline CDR1 is LNHDA and CDR2 is SQIVND (reference sequence). This CDR3 spans 21 amino acids.